This T cell receptor beta chain was recovered during a study of blood T cells in healthy people across ages. About the research overall: Template-switching capture recovered about one barcoded beta molecule per two T cells. General observations from the study: Leaving the PBMCs unsorted stopped any conclusive comparison of naive versus antigen-experienced cells.

Trimming removed 1 base at V and 5 bases at J, with 14 bases between. This CDR3 comprises 15 residues. The germline gives CDR1 SGHTA, CDR2 FQGNSA. A note on this clonotype: Its antigen is unidentified.

The authors ran a second PCR of about 7 to 12 cycles using a sample-barcoded 5' primer and a J-beta primer mix. TCRdb re-called the 5' RACE reads through MiXCR, storing one row per CDR3 protein. The sample yields 600,000 to 850,000 distinct CDR3 sequences, roughly 44% seen once. This receptor was taken from an older woman in good health. Material for sequencing was blood. The chain joins TRBV7-2 to TRBJ1-1, with D possibly being TRBD1 (5 bases). In DNA, the CDR3 is TGTGCCAGCAGCTTAGGCGGCAGGGATTTGACTGAAGCTTTCTTT. It codes for CASSLGGRDLTEAFF.